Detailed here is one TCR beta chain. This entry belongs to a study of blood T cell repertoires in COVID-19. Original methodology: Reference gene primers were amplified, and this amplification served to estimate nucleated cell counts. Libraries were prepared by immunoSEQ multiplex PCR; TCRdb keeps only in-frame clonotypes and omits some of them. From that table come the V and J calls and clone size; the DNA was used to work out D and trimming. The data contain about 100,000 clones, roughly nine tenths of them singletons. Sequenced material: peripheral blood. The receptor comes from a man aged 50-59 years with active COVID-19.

In nucleotides, the CDR3 is TGTGCCAGCAGTTTATCCAAGGACAGGGACACCGGGGAGCTGTTTTTT. Translating gives CASSLSKDRDTGELFF. The chain has TRBV27 and TRBJ2-2; 8 positions agree with TRBD1. This CDR3 has 16 residues. Germline CDR1 is MNHEY and CDR2 is SMNVEV (reference sequence). With V trimmed by 0 bases and J by 3 bases, 3 bases remained unmatched.